The 14 T cell receptor beta chains given below trace back to one sample, sequenced in a study of low-dose radiotherapy and immunotherapy resistance in tumors. As for time point: before trial treatment. Priming of first-strand cDNA relied on TRAV- and TRBV-specific primers (covering alpha and beta chains). Amplification, which lasted approximately 20 PCR cycles, used a constant-region primer and V-primer adapter to amplify TCRs. MiXCR, applied by TCRdb to the reads, yields one record per CDR3 protein. The sample includes tens of thousands of distinct CDR3 sequences, 15% to 20% seen only once; the top ten take about 2.5%. The sequenced sample was PBMCs, obtained before treatment. Every receptor here comes from a male donor with prostate cancer.

V usage is TRBV20-1 and J usage is TRBJ1-5; D remains unclear. The CDR3 totals 11 residues. CDR1 and CDR2 from the germline V gene are DFQATT and SNEGSKA (reference sequence). The CDR3 DNA sequence: TGCAGCGCGACGTCGGTTGAGCCCCAGCATTTT. Translating it yields CSATSVEPQHF.

A single count supports this clonotype. A much larger clone lies one base from this, so it may be a read error. The chain couples TRBV19 to TRBJ2-1; 9 positions agree with TRBD1. V lost 0 bases to trimming and J lost 10 bases; unmatched junction nucleotides: 10. From germline, CDR1 is LNHDA and CDR2 SQIVND (reference sequence). This CDR3 contains 16 residues. In DNA form, the CDR3 reads TGTGCCAGTAGTATAGATGGGACAGGGTTATTCTACGAGCAGTTCTTC. Protein: CASSIDGTGLFYEQFF. Looking up the rest from reference TRBV19 and TRBJ2-1 gives the full variable domain: DGGITQSPKYLFRKEGQNVTLSCEQNLNHDAMYWYRQDPGQGLRLIYYSQIVNDFQKGDIAEGYSVSREKKESFPLTVTSAQKNPTAFYLCASSIDGTGLFYEQFFGPGTRLTVL.

This clonotype was counted ten times or more. The CDR3 protein is CASSKGTGYYYEQYF. In DNA, the CDR3 is TGTGCCAGCAGTAAGGGGACAGGGTATTACTACGAGCAGTACTTC. The chain combines TRBV6-5 with TRBJ2-7; 9 bases match TRBD1. This CDR3 is 15 amino acids long. Trimming at V came to 5 bases and at J to 3 bases, leaving 8 bases not matched to a gene. CDR1 is MNHEY, CDR2 SVGAGI, per germline.

Many counts were recorded for this clonotype. The rearrangement joins TRBV2 to TRBJ2-3, with D perhaps matching TRBD1 or TRBD2 (5 bases each). Germline V lookup: CDR1 SNHLY, CDR2 FYNNEI. The CDR3 sequence is 11 residues long. Trimming left V 7 bases short and J 10 bases short, with 12 bases between. The CDR3 region is CASTGLGAQYF. Here the CDR3 DNA reads TGTGCCAGCACCGGACTGGGGGCGCAGTATTTT.

The V and J genes are TRBV5-1 and TRBJ2-3; no firm D call. The germline V gene encodes CDR1 SGHRS and CDR2 YFSETQ. CDR3 length: 15 residues. The V end lost 0 bases, the J end lost 0 bases, and 8 bases lay between the germline ends. The CDR3 here is CASSLAGRSTDTQYF. CDR3 DNA: TGCGCCAGCAGCTTGGCCGGCAGAAGCACAGATACGCAGTATTTT.

Many counts were recorded for this clonotype. The chain uses TRBV6-6 and TRBJ1-1; no clear D gene. V lost 7 bases to trimming and J lost 5 bases, with 14 bases between them. The germline V gene encodes CDR1 MNHNY and CDR2 SVGAGI (reference sequence). This CDR3 has 13 amino acids. DNA of the CDR3: TGTGCCAGCACCGCCGCGAGAGGAACTGAAGCTTTCTTT. Its protein product is CASTAARGTEAFF.

This clonotype occurred many times. The chain employs TRBV12-3 or TRBV12-4 and TRBJ2-3; TRBD2 matches 9 bases. This CDR3 has 15 amino acids. The V and J ends lost 7 bases and 2 bases, in that order; junction bases with no gene match: 7. DNA of the CDR3: TGTGCCAGCACCTTCCAGCGGGGGGACACAGATACGCAGTATTTT. It translates to CASTFQRGDTDTQYF.

The sample holds many counts of this clonotype. The CDR3 DNA reads as TGTGCCAGCAGCTTAGATTTTGGTAGCGGGGCCTACGAGCAGTACTTC. It encodes CASSLDFGSGAYEQYF. This sequence joins TRBV11-2 and TRBJ2-7; 8 positions match TRBD2. The CDR3 totals 16 residues. J was trimmed by 2 bases and V by 0 bases; bases with no gene match: 6. Germline V gene data show CDR1 as SGHAT and CDR2 as FQNNGV.

This clonotype appeared many times. The chain couples TRBV6-6 to TRBJ1-2, with D perhaps matching TRBD1 (6 bases). Germline CDR1 reads MNHNY; CDR2 reads SVGAGI (reference sequence). The CDR3 loop spans 13 amino acids. V was pared by 5 bases and J by 8 bases, with 15 bases between. CDR3 protein: CASSGQGRGGYTF. The CDR3 region has the DNA TGTGCCAGCAGTGGGCAGGGGAGGGGAGGCTACACCTTC.

This clonotype has ten or more counts. This rearrangement joins TRBV6-2 or TRBV6-3 to TRBJ1-5; D ambiguous. The CDR3 contains 15 residues. V was cut by 5 bases and J by 0 bases, with 11 bases left in between. CDR1 and CDR2 (germline): MNHEY, SVGEGT. CDR3 nucleotide sequence: TGTGCCAGCAGTGAATTGCGGATTAGCAATCAGCCCCAGCATTTT. Its protein product is CASSELRISNQPQHF.

The gene calls are TRBV5-6 and TRBJ2-5; no clear D gene. This CDR3 region has 16 residues. Trimming removed 0 bases at V and 5 bases at J, with 17 bases between. Germline CDR1 is SGHDT and CDR2 is YYEEEE. The CDR3 region is CASSLAPGNQAETQYF. The DNA of the CDR3 is TGTGCCAGCAGCTTGGCTCCAGGTAACCAAGCGGAGACCCAGTACTTC.

This clonotype was observed many times. The chain carries TRBV13 and TRBJ2-4; TRBD2 is a possible D gene (6 bases). Germline V gene data show CDR1 as PRHDT and CDR2 as FYEKMQ (reference sequence). The V and J ends lost 4 bases and 6 bases respectively, with 13 bases between them. The CDR3 loop spans 14 amino acids. The CDR3 DNA sequence: TGTGCCAGCAGCTCGTTCAGGCGGGGAAACATTCAGTACTTC. Translating gives CASSSFRRGNIQYF.

This clonotype was recorded many times. The chain joins TRBV3-1 to TRBJ1-4, with D possibly TRBD1 on 5 matching bases. The V end lost 3 bases, the J end lost 10 bases, and 12 bases lay between the germline ends. Germline-derived CDR1 and CDR2 are LGHDT and YNNKEL (reference sequence). CDR3 length: 13 residues. CDR3 in DNA: TGTGCCAGCAGCCAGAACAGGATGGGAAAACTGTTTTTT. Its translation is CASSQNRMGKLFF.

A single count supports this clonotype. A read error may be the cause here, since a much bigger clone is one base away. The chain links TRBV1 to TRBJ2-2; the table names TRBD1, a call not compared with the DNA. TRBV1 is deemed a pseudogene. CDR3 size: 16 residues. This CDR3 is CASSQAQGTMTGELFF. CDR3 bases: TGCGCCAGCAGCCAAGCACAGGGGACTATGACCGGGGAGCTGTTTTTT.